These T cell receptor beta chains were read from a single sample in a study of a mutant IDH1 vaccine in newly diagnosed glioma. Their antigens remain unidentified. TCRdb's table, derived via immunoSEQ multiplex PCR, lists solely in-frame clones and lacks some. The sample shows about 50,000 clones, almost 95% of them seen only once. The input for sequencing was PBMCs, taken from a glioma patient whose treatment included an IDH1 peptide vaccine. Source of these receptors: a man over 45 with glioma. The CDR3 runs from the conserved cysteine through the conserved F or W. A D gene is named only where the DNA matches it firmly. Clone size is shown for a subset of rows, as once, few, many or a class of expanded clone.

d_call	clone_size	v_call	j_call	cdr3_nt	cdr3_aa
-	-	TRBV7-7	TRBJ2-5	TGTGCTAGCAGCCCCAGTGGAGGGGCGGGAGAGACCCAGTACTTC	CASSPSGGAGETQYF
TRBD2	-	TRBV29-1	TRBJ2-3	TGCAGCGCCCGGGGGGGAATTGATCGGCCAGATACGCAGTATTTT	CSARGGIDRPDTQYF
TRBD2	-	TRBV5-4	TRBJ2-3	TGTGCCAGCAGCTTAGTTGCGGGGGCAGATACGCAGTATTTT	CASSLVAGADTQYF
-	-	TRBV10-3	TRBJ2-7	TGTGCCATCAGGGATTACAGGGCCGGCGAGCAGTACTTC	CAIRDYRAGEQYF
-	-	TRBV9	TRBJ2-5	TGTGCCAGCAGCGTAGAGGAGTCCTTGGGGACCCAGTACTTC	CASSVEESLGTQYF
TRBD2	-	TRBV6-5	TRBJ2-1	TGTGCCAGCAGTTACTCACCGGGAGGGGGGGGCGAGCAGTTCTTC	CASSYSPGGGGEQFF
-	-	TRBV11-2	TRBJ2-6	TGTGCCAGCAGCTTAGTTCTTTCTGGGGCCAACGTCCTGACTTTC	CASSLVLSGANVLTF
-	-	TRBV30	TRBJ1-6	TGTGCCTGGAGTGTAGGGCGCGCACCCCTCCACTTT	CAWSVGRAPLHF
TRBD2	-	TRBV2	TRBJ2-7	TGTGCCAGCAGTGGACAACTAGCGGTCCACGAGCAGTACTTC	CASSGQLAVHEQYF
TRBD1	-	TRBV29-1	TRBJ2-7	TGCAGCGTTGAAGGAACCGTCAACCGGGACAGCCGTGTCTTC	CSVEGTVNRDSRVF
-	few	TRBV28	TRBJ2-7	TGTGCCAGCAGAGTGGACCATTCCTACGAGCAGTACTTC	CASRVDHSYEQYF
-	-	TRBV19	TRBJ1-1	TGTGCCAGTAGTCAGACGGGGGGTTCCCCTCCTGAAGCTTTCTTT	CASSQTGGSPPEAFF
TRBD2	few	TRBV5-8	TRBJ2-7	TGTGCCAGCAGCTTGGCTACTAGCGGGAGGGCCTACGAGCAGTACTTC	CASSLATSGRAYEQYF
-	-	TRBV2	TRBJ1-2	TGTGCCAGCACCCCGGACAGTTCGCGCATCTCATATGGCTACACCTTC	CASTPDSSRISYGYTF
-	-	TRBV2	TRBJ1-2	TGTGCCAGCAGTGACAGGGGCTATGGCTACACCTTC	CASSDRGYGYTF
TRBD2	-	TRBV9	TRBJ2-2	TGTGCCAGCAGCCCCAGGGCTAGCGGGGGGGTGAACACCGGGGAGCTGTTTTTT	CASSPRASGGVNTGELFF
-	-	TRBV4-3	TRBJ2-7	TGCGCCAGCAGCCAAGAAGCGGTGAGGGACGCCTACGAGCAGTACTTC	CASSQEAVRDAYEQYF
-	-	TRBV6-1	TRBJ2-7	TGTGCCAGCAGTGAAGACAGCCGGCAGTACTTC	CASSEDSRQYF
TRBD1	-	TRBV5-6	TRBJ2-7	TGTGCCAGCAGCCATCTATCAGGGGGCTTCTACGAGCAGTACTTC	CASSHLSGGFYEQYF
-	-	TRBV5-1	TRBJ2-6	TGCGCCAGCAGCTATGACAGCTCTGGGGCCAACGTCCTGACTTTC	CASSYDSSGANVLTF
TRBD1	-	TRBV7-2	TRBJ2-1	TGTGCCAGCAGCTTAACTAAGGACAGGGATGAGCAGTTCTTC	CASSLTKDRDEQFF
TRBD2	-	TRBV7-3	TRBJ2-7	TGTGCCAGCAGCTTAATGCGGCTAGCGGGAGTTGGTGAGCAGTACTTC	CASSLMRLAGVGEQYF
-	-	TRBV27	TRBJ1-2	TGTGCCAGCAGTTTATCCCCTCCCCGGGGGATGAACTATGGCTACACCTTC	CASSLSPPRGMNYGYTF
-	-	TRBV11-2	TRBJ2-5	TGTGCCAGCAGCTTCGAGCAGCGAGAACTCCAAGAGACCCAGTACTTC	CASSFEQRELQETQYF
TRBD1	-	TRBV5-1	TRBJ1-2	TGCGCCAGCAGCTTGGCCGGGACAGGGGGCGAAGGCTACACCTTC	CASSLAGTGGEGYTF
-	-	TRBV6-5	TRBJ2-1	TGTGCCAGCAGTTATTCCGAGGGAGGGGGTTACAATGAGCAGTTCTTC	CASSYSEGGGYNEQFF
-	-	TRBV9	TRBJ1-1	TGTGCCAGCCGCGAACCGGGGGGGGCCTCAAACACTGAAGCTTTCTTT	CASREPGGASNTEAFF
-	-	TRBV30	TRBJ1-1	TGTGCCTGGAGCCGGGTCGAAGCTTTCTTT	CAWSRVEAFF
-	-	TRBV20-1	TRBJ1-2	TGCAGTGCTACAGGGGAGGTTGGCTACACCTTC	CSATGEVGYTF
TRBD1	-	TRBV28	TRBJ1-1	TGTGCCTCCGGGACAGAACACACTGAAGCTTTCTTT	CASGTEHTEAFF
-	-	TRBV30	TRBJ2-2	TGTGCCTGGAGTGGGGAGCCAGACCCGAACACCGGGGAGCTGTTTTTT	CAWSGEPDPNTGELFF
-	-	TRBV28	TRBJ2-3	TGTGCCAGCAGTGCTGTAGGCACAGATACGCAGTATTTT	CASSAVGTDTQYF
-	-	TRBV25-1	TRBJ2-5	TGTGCCAGCAGTGGTCAAGACCAAGAGACCCAGTACTTC	CASSGQDQETQYF
-	-	TRBV27	TRBJ2-7	TGTGCCAGCAGTCCCTACCGCTCCTACGAGCAGTACTTC	CASSPYRSYEQYF
TRBD2	-	TRBV5-1	TRBJ2-1	TGCGCCAGCAGCTTCAGTAGCGGGAGACAAAGCTCCTACAATGAGCAGTTCTTC	CASSFSSGRQSSYNEQFF